This T cell receptor beta chain was found in a study of breast tumors, draining lymph nodes, adjacent tissues. Study-wide results and limits: Compared with lymph nodes, tumors were less diverse; compared with nontumor tissue, more.

Samples came from axillary lymph nodes draining the breast cancer. A single record per CDR3 protein comes from TCRdb applying MiXCR to the multiplex PCR reads. The repertoire holds 250,000 or so distinct CDR3 sequences, 30% seen once, with 0.85% to 1.3% in the top ten. The table lists this clonotype with a count of one. The antigen remains unidentified. The CDR3 length is 13 residues. Trimming took 3 bases from V and 5 from J, leaving 11 bases between them. The germline CDR1 and CDR2 sequences are SGDLS and YYNGEE. The TCR was taken from a female donor with breast cancer. Some clones in this sample may be carry-over from other donors' samples. The sample comprised axillary lymph node tissue. This rearrangement joins TRBV9 to TRBJ2-5; D tentatively fits TRBD1 or TRBD2 (5 bases each). Written as DNA, the CDR3 is TGTGCCAGCAGCGCGGGGCTTTTGGAGACCCAGTACTTC. Amino acid sequence: CASSAGLLETQYF. Combining the CDR3 with reference TRBV9 and TRBJ2-5 gives the whole variable domain DSGVTQTPKHLITATGQRVTLRCSPRSGDLSVYWYQQSLDQGLQFLIQYYNGEERAKGNILERFSAQQFPDLHSELNLSSLELGDSALYFCASSAGLLETQYFGPGTRLLVL.